Sequencing of this TCR beta chain was carried out in a study of control samples from healthy donors and cancer patients. Repertoires were generated with immunoSEQ multiplex PCR, while TCRdb's copy carries only in-frame clones and drops some. The sample has 250,000 to 300,000 clones; approximately 80% are singletons. Regarding this clone: A read error may account for a junction end that differs from germline.

The TCR was taken from a woman aged 60-75 years with lung cancer. Sequences were obtained from PBMCs.

This chain's CDR3 is CAISGTTSNNEQFF. DNA for the CDR3: TGTGCCATAAGCGGGACTACCTCCAACAATGAGCAGTTCTTC. This chain uses TRBV10-3 with TRBJ2-1; 7 bases line up with TRBD2. Looked up from germline, CDR1 is ENHRY and CDR2 is SYGVKD. The CDR3 contains 14 residues.